Listed here is a single T cell receptor beta chain. The data belong to a study of T cell responses to AZD1222 COVID-19 vaccine. The CDR3 is 15 amino acids. Per germline, CDR1 SGHTA and CDR2 FQGNSA. The V and J ends lost 1 base and 1 base respectively, with 7 bases between them. Sequencing was performed with immunoSEQ multiplex PCR; in TCRdb, only in-frame clones are kept and a portion is missing. The sample records roughly 69,000 clones, 80% being singletons. The sample was peripheral blood, taken 28 days after the second AZD1222 dose. The TCR was taken from an adult who received the AZD1222 COVID-19 vaccine. This chain joins TRBV7-2 and TRBJ1-4; the D is unclear. CDR3 amino acids: CASSLDRRTNEKLFF. In DNA, the CDR3 is TGTGCCAGCAGCTTAGACCGGAGAACTAATGAAAAACTGTTTTTT. Drawing the rest from reference TRBV7-2 and TRBJ1-4, the complete variable domain is GAGVSQSPSNKVTEKGKDVELRCDPISGHTALYWYRQSLGQGLEFLIYFQGNSAPDKSGLPSDRFSAERTGGSVSTLTIQRTQQEDSAVYLCASSLDRRTNEKLFFGSGTQLSVL.